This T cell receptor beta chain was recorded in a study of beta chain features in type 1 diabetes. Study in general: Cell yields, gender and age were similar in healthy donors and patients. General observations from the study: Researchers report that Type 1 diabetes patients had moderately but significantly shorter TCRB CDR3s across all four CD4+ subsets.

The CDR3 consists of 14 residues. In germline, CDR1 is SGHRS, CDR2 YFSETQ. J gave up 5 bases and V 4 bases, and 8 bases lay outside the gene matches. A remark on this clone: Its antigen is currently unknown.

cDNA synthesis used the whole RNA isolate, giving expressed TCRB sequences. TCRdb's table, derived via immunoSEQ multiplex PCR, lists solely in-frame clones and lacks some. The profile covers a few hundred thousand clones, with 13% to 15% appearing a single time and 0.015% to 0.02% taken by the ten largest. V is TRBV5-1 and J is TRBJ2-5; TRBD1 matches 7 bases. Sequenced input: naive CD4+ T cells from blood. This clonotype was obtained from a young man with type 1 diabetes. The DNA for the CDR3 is TGCGCCAGCAGCGGACTGACAGGGTTGGAGACCCAGTACTTC. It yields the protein CASSGLTGLETQYF. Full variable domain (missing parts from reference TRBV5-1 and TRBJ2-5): KAGVTQTPRYLIKTRGQQVTLSCSPISGHRSVSWYQQTPGQGLQFLFEYFSETQRNKGNFPGRFSGRQFSNSRSEMNVSTLELGDSALYLCASSGLTGLETQYFGPGTRLLVL.